The rows below give T cell receptor beta chains drawn from one sample of a study of Ad26.COV2.S vaccination and SARS-CoV-2 variants. The assay was immunoSEQ multiplex PCR, and TCRdb's table has in-frame clones only and misses some. There are about 180,000 clones in the sample; around 88% occur only once, and roughly 6% lies in the top ten. The specimen was peripheral blood, collected after recovery from COVID-19. The receptor source for this set is a human donor who had recovered from COVID-19. The CDR3 runs from the conserved cysteine through the conserved F or W. Each record gives: J gene, V gene, clone size, D gene, CDR3 DNA, CDR3 protein. The D gene is left open where the match is weak. Size is omitted from some rows. Given values are once, few, many or a class for expanded clones.

TRBJ2-3 | TRBV4-1 | NA | NA | TGCGCCAGCAGCCAGGAAGGTCCAGGGTCCGCGCAGTATTTT | CASSQEGPGSAQYF
TRBJ1-2 | TRBV23-1 | NA | NA | TGCGCCAGCAGTGCCCGGACAGAGCTTAACTATGGCTACACCTTC | CASSARTELNYGYTF
TRBJ2-7 | TRBV29-1 | NA | NA | TGCAGCGTTACAGGCCGCAACTCCTACGAGCAGTACTTC | CSVTGRNSYEQYF
TRBJ2-7 | TRBV12-3/TRBV12-4 | NA | TRBD1 | TGTGCCAGCGGACAGGGAGAATACTACGAGCAGTACTTC | CASGQGEYYEQYF
TRBJ2-7 | TRBV5-6 | NA | NA | TGTGCCAGCAGCCGTTCGAGATGGGGCCCTCTATACGAGCAGTACTTC | CASSRSRWGPLYEQYF
TRBJ1-2 | TRBV16 | few | NA | TGTGCCAGCAGCCCCCCAAAAGACAGAGACTATGGCTACACCTTC | CASSPPKDRDYGYTF
TRBJ2-3 | TRBV6-2/TRBV6-3 | NA | TRBD2 | TGTGCCAGCAGCCTGGGACTACCTGGGAGGGATACGCAGTATTTT | CASSLGLPGRDTQYF
TRBJ2-7 | TRBV27 | NA | NA | TGTGCCAGCAGTTCTTACAGGGATTACTACGAGCAGTACTTC | CASSSYRDYYEQYF
TRBJ2-3 | TRBV7-2 | NA | TRBD2 | TGTGCCAGCAGCTCCCTAGCGGGGGGGCTGGCAGATACGCAGTATTTT | CASSSLAGGLADTQYF
TRBJ1-5 | TRBV24-1 | NA | TRBD1 | TGTGCCACGAGCGACAGGGGCTACAATCAGCCCCAGCATTTT | CATSDRGYNQPQHF
TRBJ2-7 | TRBV10-3 | NA | TRBD2 | TGTGCCATCAGCGTAGCGGGGGGCCCCTACGAGCAGTACTTC | CAISVAGGPYEQYF
TRBJ2-7 | TRBV11-1 | few | NA | TGTGCCAGCAGCCTGGGAATCACAGGGACCTCCTACGAGCAGTACTTC | CASSLGITGTSYEQYF
TRBJ1-5 | TRBV19 | NA | NA | TGTGCCAGTAGAGAAGGAACCAGTTATCAGCCCCAGCATTTT | CASREGTSYQPQHF
TRBJ2-6 | TRBV4-2 | medium-sized | NA | TGTGCCAGCAGCCAAGACGACTTTAGCTCTGGGGCCAACGTCCTGACTTTC | CASSQDDFSSGANVLTF
TRBJ1-2 | TRBV15 | NA | NA | TGTGCCACCAGCAGAGACCATTTATATGGCTACACCTTC | CATSRDHLYGYTF
TRBJ2-1 | TRBV6-1 | NA | TRBD2 | TGTGCCAGCAGTGGACCCCTAGCGGGAGCCTACAATGAGCAGTTCTTC | CASSGPLAGAYNEQFF
TRBJ2-5 | TRBV18 | NA | TRBD2 | TGTGCCAGCTCCGATGGACTCGCGGGGGGAGAGGAGACCCAGTACTTC | CASSDGLAGGEETQYF
TRBJ1-4 | TRBV14 | NA | NA | TGTGCCAGCAGCCAAATGTGGGGTAATGAAAAACTGTTTTTT | CASSQMWGNEKLFF
TRBJ1-1 | TRBV5-4 | NA | TRBD1 | TGTGCCAGCAGCGGGACAGGGACGAACACTGAAGCTTTCTTT | CASSGTGTNTEAFF
TRBJ1-5 | TRBV10-3 | NA | NA | TGTGCCATCAGTGGGACAGAAGAAAATCAGCCCCAGCATTTT | CAISGTEENQPQHF
TRBJ1-5 | TRBV4-1 | NA | NA | TGCGCCAGCAGCCAAGCATCGGGCAGGCGCAATCAGCCCCAGCATTTT | CASSQASGRRNQPQHF
TRBJ2-2 | TRBV4-2 | once | TRBD2 | TGTGCCAGCAGCCAAGAGGGCGAGCGGGGGGCTTTTTGGGGCCCCGGGGAGCTGTTTTTT | CASSQEGERGAFWGPGELFF
TRBJ2-3 | TRBV5-1 | NA | NA | TGCGCCAGCACTAATTTCCAGCGCCCCACAGATACGCAGTATTTT | CASTNFQRPTDTQYF
TRBJ2-7 | TRBV28 | NA | TRBD2 | TGTGCCAGCAGCTTGGGACTAGCGGGGCCCTACGAGCAGTACTTC | CASSLGLAGPYEQYF
TRBJ2-1 | TRBV6-5 | once | NA | TGTGCCAGCAGACACGGGGAGGTGGACAATGAGCAGTTCTTC | CASRHGEVDNEQFF
TRBJ1-5 | TRBV9 | once | NA | TGTGCCAGCAGCCAAGGATTTAGCAATCAGCCCCAGCATTTT | CASSQGFSNQPQHF
TRBJ1-1 | TRBV4-2 | NA | NA | TGTGCCAGCCTAGGGGAAGGTGCTGAAGCTTTCTTT | CASLGEGAEAFF
TRBJ2-2 | TRBV12-3/TRBV12-4 | once | NA | TGTGCCAGCAGTTTAACGAACACCGGGGAGCTGTTTTTT | CASSLTNTGELFF
TRBJ2-1 | TRBV2 | NA | TRBD2 | TGTGCCAGCAGTAGACTAGCGGGAGTCGACAATGAGCAGTTCTTC | CASSRLAGVDNEQFF
TRBJ1-1 | TRBV28 | NA | NA | TGTGCCAGCAGTTTTGGACAGCTGAACACTGAAGCTTTCTTT | CASSFGQLNTEAFF
TRBJ1-1 | TRBV29-1 | NA | TRBD1 | TGCAGCGTAGCCGACAGGGGCCTCACTGAAGCTTTCTTT | CSVADRGLTEAFF
TRBJ1-1 | TRBV25-1 | NA | NA | TGTGCCAGCAGCGTTTTCGGGACTGAAGCTTTCTTT | CASSVFGTEAFF
TRBJ2-7 | TRBV5-1 | NA | TRBD2 | TGCGCCAGCAGCTTGTCGCGGGAGGCCTTGGGCTACGAGCAGTACTTC | CASSLSREALGYEQYF
TRBJ1-4 | TRBV2 | NA | NA | TGTGCCAGCAGTCAAGACGCAGGGGCGCTGAATGAAAAACTGTTTTTT | CASSQDAGALNEKLFF
TRBJ2-7 | TRBV21-1 | NA | NA | TGTGCCAGCAGCCCACGACTAGCGGGGCACGAGCAGTACTTC | CASSPRLAGHEQYF
TRBJ2-3 | TRBV2 | NA | NA | TGTGCCAGCAGCCGCGGGGCCCGTGCTAGCACAGATACGCAGTATTTT | CASSRGARASTDTQYF
TRBJ2-7 | TRBV12-3/TRBV12-4 | NA | NA | TGTGCCAGCAGTTTGGGTAGGTCCTACGAGCAGTACTTC | CASSLGRSYEQYF
TRBJ2-1 | TRBV28 | NA | TRBD1 | TGTGCCGTATTGCTGACAGGGCCCTACAATGAGCAGTTCTTC | CAVLLTGPYNEQFF
TRBJ1-3 | TRBV27 | NA | NA | TGTGCCAGCAGTTTATCGGAAGGGACTGGAAACACCATATATTTT | CASSLSEGTGNTIYF
TRBJ2-3 | TRBV4-2 | NA | NA | TGTGCCAGCAGCCAGCCGGGACCAACAGATACGCAGTATTTT | CASSQPGPTDTQYF
TRBJ2-5 | TRBV7-9 | NA | NA | TGTGCCAGTAGTCTAGGGTCCCAAGAGACCCAGTACTTC | CASSLGSQETQYF
TRBJ2-7 | TRBV14 | NA | NA | TGTGCCAGCAGCCAAGGTCCGTTCCTTACCTACGAGCAGTACTTC | CASSQGPFLTYEQYF
TRBJ2-3 | TRBV5-4 | NA | TRBD2 | TGTGCCAGCAGCTTGCCAGCGGGAGGAGATACGCAGTATTTT | CASSLPAGGDTQYF
TRBJ2-6 | TRBV28 | NA | NA | TGTGCCAGCACCCTAGGGGGTGGGGCCAACGTCCTGACTTTC | CASTLGGGANVLTF
TRBJ2-3 | TRBV25-1 | NA | NA | TGTGCCAGCAGTGAGCAGAGGGCCCATAGAGGAGATACGCAGTATTTT | CASSEQRAHRGDTQYF
TRBJ2-1 | TRBV5-8 | NA | TRBD2 | TGTGCCAGCAGCTGGGGGGGAGGGAGCGGAACCTACAATGAGCAGTTCTTC | CASSWGGGSGTYNEQFF
TRBJ2-2 | TRBV5-1 | NA | TRBD2 | TGCGCCAGCAGCTCGAAGACTAGCGCTTCGAACACCGGGGAGCTGTTTTTT | CASSSKTSASNTGELFF
TRBJ2-7 | TRBV3-1/TRBV3-2 | NA | TRBD2 | TGTGCCAGCAGCCAAGCTCTTGGCATTAGTACTAGCGGGAGTTTGGAGCAGTACTTC | CASSQALGISTSGSLEQYF
TRBJ1-1 | TRBV15 | NA | NA | TGTGCCACCAGCAGAGATCGGGGGGCTGAAGCTTTCTTT | CATSRDRGAEAFF
TRBJ2-1 | TRBV3-1/TRBV3-2 | NA | TRBD2 | TGTGCCAGCAGCCACCTAGCGGGGGGCAGGGAGCAGTTCTTC | CASSHLAGGREQFF
TRBJ1-1 | TRBV27 | NA | NA | TGTGCCAGCAGTTTAGAACAGGGATCAATAGCTTTCTTT | CASSLEQGSIAFF
TRBJ1-6 | TRBV3-1/TRBV3-2 | once | NA | TGTGCCAGCAGCCAAGAACGTTCCGGACACGGGCATTCACCCCTCCACTTT | CASSQERSGHGHSPLHF
TRBJ1-2 | TRBV5-1 | NA | TRBD1 | TGCGCCAGCAGCTTGGCTGACGTAGGGGGCAGTGGCTACACCTTC | CASSLADVGGSGYTF